This TCR beta chain came from a study of early T cells in non-severe SARS-CoV-2 infection. Study-wide findings and caveats: Clonotype matching in VDJdb favored anti-spike CD8 responses and did not capture private and CD4 specificities.

The length of the CDR3 is 15 residues. Germline CDR1 SGHTA, CDR2 FQGNSA. Trimming took off 2 bases at V and 5 bases at J, with 10 bases between the two ends. On this clonotype itself: The antigen is not known.

Individual cDNA molecules were tagged with unique molecular identifiers, the study reported. TCRdb independently ran MiXCR on the 5' RACE reads; one entry per CDR3 protein. The sample has tens of thousands of distinct CDR3 sequences, 8% to 13% seen once; the top ten hold around 8%. This clonotype was obtained from an adult who was a healthcare worker with PCR-confirmed SARS-CoV-2 infection or an uninfected control (not recorded which). The J gene is TRBJ1-6, the V gene TRBV7-2; D not resolved. Sequencing used whole blood, obtained at baseline. The CDR3 is CASSLMSVHNSPLHF. For the CDR3, the DNA is TGTGCCAGCAGCTTAATGTCAGTCCATAATTCACCCCTCCACTTT.